This is a list of T cell receptor beta chains from one sample in a study of shared clonotypes between healthy human individuals. The table came from immunoSEQ multiplex PCR; TCRdb's copy has only in-frame clones and leaves some out. The data hold millions of clones, with roughly nine tenths observed a single time. The sample was naive CD4+ T cells sorted from blood. The receptors were sampled from a man aged 18 to 30 in good health. Each CDR3 is given with its conserved first and last residue. Each record gives: clone size, V gene, J gene, D gene, CDR3 protein, CDR3 DNA. The D gene is left open where the match is weak. The size field is filled for only some rows; it gives once, few, many or a size class.

clone_size: .
v_call: TRBV7-2
j_call: TRBJ2-5
d_call: .
cdr3_aa: CASSLESLAKTQYF
cdr3_nt: TGTGCCAGCAGCTTAGAGTCTCTAGCTAAGACCCAGTACTTC

clone_size: .
v_call: TRBV2
j_call: TRBJ1-1
d_call: .
cdr3_aa: CASCTGTTAFF
cdr3_nt: TGTGCCAGCTGTACAGGGACAACAGCTTTCTTT

clone_size: .
v_call: TRBV19
j_call: TRBJ1-2
d_call: .
cdr3_aa: CASRAVGGPTGEYTF
cdr3_nt: TGTGCCAGTAGAGCAGTGGGTGGACCTACGGGGGAATACACCTTC

clone_size: .
v_call: TRBV18
j_call: TRBJ2-5
d_call: .
cdr3_aa: CASSPVLETQYF
cdr3_nt: TGTGCCAGCTCACCCGTTTTAGAGACCCAGTACTTC

clone_size: .
v_call: TRBV2
j_call: TRBJ2-2
d_call: .
cdr3_aa: CATQTGGTGELFF
cdr3_nt: TGTGCCACCCAAACCGGGGGCACCGGGGAGCTGTTTTTT

clone_size: .
v_call: TRBV6-6
j_call: TRBJ1-1
d_call: .
cdr3_aa: CASLPFMNTEAFF
cdr3_nt: TGTGCCAGCTTACCCTTCATGAACACTGAAGCTTTCTTT

clone_size: .
v_call: TRBV5-4
j_call: TRBJ1-2
d_call: TRBD1
cdr3_aa: CASSQTGQGAHGYTF
cdr3_nt: TGTGCCAGCAGCCAAACAGGACAGGGGGCGCACGGCTACACCTTC

clone_size: .
v_call: TRBV10-3
j_call: TRBJ2-3
d_call: TRBD2
cdr3_aa: CAISESGLAGADTQYF
cdr3_nt: TGTGCCATCAGTGAGTCAGGACTAGCGGGAGCCGATACGCAGTATTTT

clone_size: .
v_call: TRBV9
j_call: TRBJ2-3
d_call: .
cdr3_aa: CASSVGEGGTDTQYF
cdr3_nt: TGTGCCAGCAGCGTAGGTGAGGGGGGCACAGATACGCAGTATTTT

clone_size: .
v_call: TRBV7-3
j_call: TRBJ1-1
d_call: .
cdr3_aa: CASSLTVYTEAFF
cdr3_nt: TGTGCCAGCAGCTTAACGGTGTACACTGAAGCTTTCTTT

clone_size: .
v_call: TRBV5-5
j_call: TRBJ2-5
d_call: .
cdr3_aa: CASSSDVGLPSETQYF
cdr3_nt: TGTGCCAGCAGCTCGGATGTAGGCCTCCCTTCAGAGACCCAGTACTTC

clone_size: .
v_call: TRBV18
j_call: TRBJ2-3
d_call: TRBD2
cdr3_aa: CASSPLAGGSADTQYF
cdr3_nt: TGTGCCAGCTCACCCTTAGCGGGGGGGTCTGCAGATACGCAGTATTTT

clone_size: .
v_call: TRBV11-2
j_call: TRBJ2-3
d_call: TRBD2
cdr3_aa: CASSLRQAGWEDTQYF
cdr3_nt: TGTGCCAGCAGCTTGAGGCAAGCGGGGTGGGAAGATACGCAGTATTTT

clone_size: once
v_call: TRBV7-9
j_call: TRBJ2-5
d_call: .
cdr3_aa: CASSLEFEQTQYF
cdr3_nt: TGTGCCAGCAGCTTAGAGTTCGAGCAGACCCAGTACTTC

clone_size: .
v_call: TRBV10-3
j_call: TRBJ2-7
d_call: TRBD1
cdr3_aa: CASGTGIVAYEQYF
cdr3_nt: TGTGCCTCAGGGACAGGGATAGTGGCCTACGAGCAGTACTTC

clone_size: .
v_call: TRBV29-1
j_call: TRBJ2-2
d_call: TRBD2
cdr3_aa: CSAKSSGSATGELFF
cdr3_nt: TGCAGCGCAAAAAGTAGCGGGAGCGCCACCGGGGAGCTGTTTTTT

clone_size: .
v_call: TRBV30
j_call: TRBJ2-5
d_call: .
cdr3_aa: CAWSGTEETQYF
cdr3_nt: TGTGCCTGGAGCGGAACAGAAGAGACCCAGTACTTC

clone_size: .
v_call: TRBV18
j_call: TRBJ2-1
d_call: TRBD1
cdr3_aa: CASSPQTGGLNEQFF
cdr3_nt: TGTGCCAGCTCACCCCAGACAGGGGGCTTGAATGAGCAGTTCTTC

clone_size: .
v_call: TRBV18
j_call: TRBJ2-3
d_call: .
cdr3_aa: CASSPAGTDTQYF
cdr3_nt: TGTGCCAGCTCACCGGCGGGGACAGATACGCAGTATTTT

clone_size: few
v_call: TRBV10-2
j_call: TRBJ1-1
d_call: .
cdr3_aa: CASSEWGNTEAFF
cdr3_nt: TGCGCCAGCAGTGAATGGGGGAACACTGAAGCTTTCTTT

clone_size: .
v_call: TRBV5-8
j_call: TRBJ2-3
d_call: TRBD2
cdr3_aa: CASSFRGGADTQYF
cdr3_nt: TGTGCCAGCAGCTTCCGGGGGGGCGCAGATACGCAGTATTTT

clone_size: .
v_call: TRBV29-1
j_call: TRBJ2-3
d_call: TRBD2
cdr3_aa: CSVESGGADTQYF
cdr3_nt: TGCAGCGTGGAAAGCGGGGGGGCAGATACGCAGTATTTT

clone_size: .
v_call: TRBV30
j_call: TRBJ1-5
d_call: TRBD1
cdr3_aa: CAWGTTGETQPQHF
cdr3_nt: TGTGCCTGGGGGACGACAGGGGAGACTCAGCCCCAGCATTTT

clone_size: .
v_call: TRBV7-3
j_call: TRBJ1-1
d_call: TRBD1
cdr3_aa: CAQRGSGTGGVRNTEAFF
cdr3_nt: TGTGCCCAGCGGGGCTCCGGGACAGGGGGCGTTCGTAATACTGAAGCTTTCTTT

clone_size: .
v_call: TRBV5-1
j_call: TRBJ1-1
d_call: .
cdr3_aa: CASSLAVTDPSTEAFF
cdr3_nt: TGCGCCAGCAGCTTGGCCGTAACAGACCCGAGCACTGAAGCTTTCTTT

clone_size: .
v_call: TRBV6-6
j_call: TRBJ1-6
d_call: .
cdr3_aa: CASSSNSPLHF
cdr3_nt: TGTGCCAGCAGTAGTAATTCACCCCTCCACTTT

clone_size: .
v_call: TRBV19
j_call: TRBJ1-6
d_call: TRBD1
cdr3_aa: CASSSPPGQGFNSPLHF
cdr3_nt: TGTGCCAGTAGTTCGCCCCCGGGACAGGGGTTTAATTCACCCCTCCACTTT

clone_size: .
v_call: TRBV19
j_call: TRBJ2-3
d_call: TRBD1
cdr3_aa: CASSKTGDTQYF
cdr3_nt: TGTGCCAGTAGTAAGACAGGGGATACGCAGTATTTT

clone_size: .
v_call: TRBV9
j_call: TRBJ1-1
d_call: .
cdr3_aa: CASSVDGLSNTEAFF
cdr3_nt: TGTGCCAGCAGCGTAGATGGACTTTCGAACACTGAAGCTTTCTTT

clone_size: .
v_call: TRBV2
j_call: TRBJ2-3
d_call: TRBD2
cdr3_aa: CASSVLAGGTDTQYF
cdr3_nt: TGTGCCAGCAGTGTACTGGCGGGGGGCACAGATACGCAGTATTTT

clone_size: .
v_call: TRBV6-5
j_call: TRBJ2-2
d_call: .
cdr3_aa: CASSLMGTVNTGELFF
cdr3_nt: TGTGCCAGCAGTTTGATGGGGACGGTGAACACCGGGGAGCTGTTTTTT

clone_size: .
v_call: TRBV6-6
j_call: TRBJ2-3
d_call: .
cdr3_aa: CASRRGLDTQYF
cdr3_nt: TGTGCCAGCAGGAGGGGACTTGATACGCAGTATTTT

clone_size: .
v_call: TRBV4-1
j_call: TRBJ1-6
d_call: .
cdr3_aa: CASSQDPGVNNSPLHF
cdr3_nt: TGCGCCAGCAGCCAAGACCCAGGGGTGAATAATTCACCCCTCCACTTT

clone_size: once
v_call: TRBV7-9
j_call: TRBJ1-2
d_call: .
cdr3_aa: CASSLALAGQGGYTF
cdr3_nt: TGTGCCAGCAGCTTAGCGCTAGCGGGACAAGGTGGCTACACCTTC

clone_size: few
v_call: TRBV6-1
j_call: TRBJ1-1
d_call: .
cdr3_aa: CASRAQMNTEAFF
cdr3_nt: TGTGCCAGCCGGGCACAGATGAACACTGAAGCTTTCTTT

clone_size: .
v_call: TRBV6-5
j_call: TRBJ1-2
d_call: .
cdr3_aa: CASSYSMLGGNYGYTF
cdr3_nt: TGTGCCAGCAGTTACTCGATGCTGGGGGGAAACTATGGCTACACCTTC

clone_size: once
v_call: TRBV28
j_call: TRBJ1-4
d_call: .
cdr3_aa: CASSLGGNEKLFF
cdr3_nt: TGTGCCAGCAGTTTGGGGGGTAATGAAAAACTGTTTTTT

clone_size: .
v_call: TRBV11-1
j_call: TRBJ2-3
d_call: .
cdr3_aa: CASSLLGGGSTDTQYF
cdr3_nt: TGTGCCAGCAGCTTATTAGGGGGGGGGAGCACAGATACGCAGTATTTT

clone_size: .
v_call: TRBV5-1
j_call: TRBJ2-7
d_call: .
cdr3_aa: CASSKAPGGQSYEQYF
cdr3_nt: TGCGCCAGCAGCAAAGCCCCCGGGGGGCAGTCCTACGAGCAGTACTTC